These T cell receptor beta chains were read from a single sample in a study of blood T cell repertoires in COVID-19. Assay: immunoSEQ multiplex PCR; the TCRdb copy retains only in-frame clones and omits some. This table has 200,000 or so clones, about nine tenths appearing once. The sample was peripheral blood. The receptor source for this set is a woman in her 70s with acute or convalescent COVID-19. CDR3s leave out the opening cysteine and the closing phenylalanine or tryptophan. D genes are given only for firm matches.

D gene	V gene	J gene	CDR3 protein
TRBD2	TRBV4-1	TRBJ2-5	ASSPLAGDLQETQY
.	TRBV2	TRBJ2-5	ASSILSGLY
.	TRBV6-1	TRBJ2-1	ASSETILAEQF
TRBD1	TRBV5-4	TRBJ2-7	ASSSGGRGRKNYEQY
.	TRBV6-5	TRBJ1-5	ASSLSRAPNQPQH
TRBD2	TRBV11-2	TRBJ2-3	ASSFRSGGPPTDTQY
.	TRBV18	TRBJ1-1	ASSRGLDTEAF
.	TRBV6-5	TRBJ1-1	ASSYGPPGLNTEAF
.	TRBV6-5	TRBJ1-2	ASSYSRRYGYT
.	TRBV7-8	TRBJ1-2	ASSLASRTSYGYT
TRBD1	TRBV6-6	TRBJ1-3	ASSYWQGASGNTIY
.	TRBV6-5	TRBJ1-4	ASSYSINEKLF
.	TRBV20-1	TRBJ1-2	SASRGAGYGYT
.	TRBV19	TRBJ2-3	ASSPAGPKNGDTQY
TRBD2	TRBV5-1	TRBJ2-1	ASSLYVGTTYNEQF
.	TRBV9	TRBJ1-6	ASSPTLLPTPLH
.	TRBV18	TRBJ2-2	ASSPPGDTGELF
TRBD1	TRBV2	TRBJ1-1	ASSEDRGRGTEAF
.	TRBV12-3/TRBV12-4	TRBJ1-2	ASSPDTVYGYT
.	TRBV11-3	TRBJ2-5	ASSLGQEETQY
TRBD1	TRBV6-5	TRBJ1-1	ASTQTGATEAF
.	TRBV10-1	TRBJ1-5	ASNEGDQPQH
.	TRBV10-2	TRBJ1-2	ASSEGFSTGDYGYT
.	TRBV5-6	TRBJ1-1	ASSLRSQGRTEAF
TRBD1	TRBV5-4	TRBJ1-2	ASSLVGQDNYGYT
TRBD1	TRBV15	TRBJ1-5	ATSRGTGLSNQPQH
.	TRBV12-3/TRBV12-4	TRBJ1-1	ASSRLRDTEAF
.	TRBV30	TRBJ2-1	AWSDSSYNEQF
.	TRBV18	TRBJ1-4	ASSPPIAANEKLF
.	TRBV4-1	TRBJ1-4	ASSQEEKVREKLF
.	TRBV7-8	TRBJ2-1	ASSRRGSDEQF
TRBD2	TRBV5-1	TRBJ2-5	ASSLDGGAVETQY
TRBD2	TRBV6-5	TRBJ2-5	ASRNWGGQETQY
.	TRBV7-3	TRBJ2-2	ASSPMGPGELF
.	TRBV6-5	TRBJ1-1	ASSYVTVSMNTEAF
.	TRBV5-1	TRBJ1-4	ASTTDGRKDEKLF
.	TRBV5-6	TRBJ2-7	ASSLIAQAYEQY
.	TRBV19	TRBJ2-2	ASSFWTDTGELF
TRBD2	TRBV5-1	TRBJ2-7	ASSWTSGSYEQY
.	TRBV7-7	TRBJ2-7	ASSLDNAYEQY
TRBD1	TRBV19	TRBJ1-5	ASRTGTVSNQPQH
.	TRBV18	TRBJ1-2	ASSQNLDRTYGYT
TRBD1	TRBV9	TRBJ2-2	ASSVGIGTGFPGELF
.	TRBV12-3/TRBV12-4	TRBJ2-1	ASSLIYEQF
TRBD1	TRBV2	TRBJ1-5	ASSSDRGNQPQH